The clone carrying this TCR beta chain was found once. The CDR3 consists of 14 residues. Per germline, CDR1 SGHNT and CDR2 YYREEE (reference sequence). Trimming removed 3 bases from V and 9 bases from J; junction bases left unmatched: 4. The entry originates in a study of T cell changes during pregnancy in multiple sclerosis. The assay was immunoSEQ multiplex PCR, and TCRdb's table has in-frame clones only and misses some. The sample contains about 45,000 clones, 70% to 90% of which appear only once. The TCR was taken from a female donor with multiple sclerosis, enrolled in a pregnancy study. Sequences were derived from peripheral blood, sampled in the first trimester of pregnancy. The rearrangement uses TRBV5-4 and TRBJ2-2; 11 bases line up with TRBD2. The CDR3 region has the DNA TGTGCCAGCAGCTGGGGACTAGCGGAGAGGGAGCTGTTTTTT. Translated, it gives CASSWGLAERELFF.